Listed below are T cell receptor beta chains from one sample, sequenced in a study of T cell repertoires in cytomegalovirus infection. TCRdb reprocessed the reads with MiXCR, giving one entry per CDR3 protein. The table has under 600,000 distinct CDR3 sequences, about 15% seen once. The material sequenced was CD8+ T cells from PBMCs. The origin of the receptors is a human donor in good health (CMV status not recorded). Some clones in this sample may be carry-over from other donors' samples. Both conserved end residues are part of each CDR3. D genes are given only for firm matches. The size entry is marked missing in some rows and otherwise reads once, few, many or a size class.

>TRBV7-9|TRBD1|TRBJ2-1|few
TGTGCCAGCAGCTCGTGGACAGGTTACAATGAGCAGTTCTTC
CASSSWTGYNEQFF
>TRBV10-3|TRBD2|TRBJ2-7|.
TGTGCCATCACCGGGGGGGACAACTCCTACGAGCAGTACTTC
CAITGGDNSYEQYF
>TRBV20-1|.|TRBJ2-6|many
TGCAGTGCTAGAGATCAGGAGAGCTCTGGGGCCAACGTCCTGACTTTC
CSARDQESSGANVLTF
>TRBV2|.|TRBJ2-2|.
TGTGCCAGGAGTGCTTTCACCGGGGAGCTGTTTTTT
CARSAFTGELFF
>TRBV27|TRBD2|TRBJ2-1|few
TGTGCCAGCAGTCCATGGGGGGGACCTGAACCGGATGAGCAGTTCTTC
CASSPWGGPEPDEQFF
>TRBV27|.|TRBJ1-1|.
TGTGCCACACTGGGACCGTTGAACACTGAAGCTTTCTTT
CATLGPLNTEAFF
>TRBV7-2|TRBD1|TRBJ2-7|many
TGTGCCAGCAGCTTTGGGGGCTACAGGGGCCCGTACGAGCAGTACTTC
CASSFGGYRGPYEQYF
>TRBV20-1|TRBD2|TRBJ2-4|few
TGCAGTGCTAGAGTCCGGGGGGAGTCAAAAAACATTCAGTACTTC
CSARVRGESKNIQYF
>TRBV20-1|TRBD2|TRBJ2-7|few
TGCAGTGCTAGAGACCCACCGGGACTAGCGGGAGGAGAGGACTACGAGCAGTACTTC
CSARDPPGLAGGEDYEQYF
>TRBV6-1|.|TRBJ1-4|.
TGTGCCAGTCTCCCCTACTCCGCAACTAATGAAAAACTGTTTTTT
CASLPYSATNEKLFF
>TRBV27|.|TRBJ2-5|.
TGTGCCAGCAGTTTCGGTCCTCCACCATCCAGAGACCGACTGAGGTCGCAGTACTTC
CASSFGPPPSRDRLRSQYF
>TRBV9|.|TRBJ1-6|.
TGTGCCAGCAGCGTAGGGGGGGAAGCTTGGATTAATTCACCCCTCCACTTT
CASSVGGEAWINSPLHF
>TRBV4-1|TRBD2|TRBJ2-5|.
TGCGCCAGCAGCCAAGTGTGGACGGGAGGGTTCCAAGAGACCCAGTACTTC
CASSQVWTGGFQETQYF
>TRBV20-1|.|TRBJ1-2|few
TGCAGTGGAGGCATGGTGGACAGAGGGAACTATGGCTACACCTTC
CSGGMVDRGNYGYTF
>TRBV19|.|TRBJ1-1|many
TGTGCCAGTACCCAGCGGGGGGGGGCTGAAGCTTTCTTT
CASTQRGGAEAFF
>TRBV5-1|.|TRBJ2-6|.
TGCGCCAGCAGCCAACGGGACGCTTTCCTCTCTGGGGCCAACGTCCTGACTTTC
CASSQRDAFLSGANVLTF
>TRBV27|.|TRBJ2-5|.
TGTGCCAGCAGTTCAGGGTTTGCTCAAGAGACCCAGTACTTC
CASSSGFAQETQYF
>TRBV4-1|TRBD2|TRBJ2-1|few
TGCGCCAGCAGCCAAGAAGGACTAGCGGGCGACAATGAGCAGTTCTTC
CASSQEGLAGDNEQFF
>TRBV28|TRBD2|TRBJ2-4|many
TGTGCCAGCAGGACTAGCGGGAGGGAAGACAAAAACATTCAGTACTTC
CASRTSGREDKNIQYF
>TRBV18|.|TRBJ2-7|.
TGTGCCAGCTCACCTGACATCCCCTACGAGCAGTACTTC
CASSPDIPYEQYF
>TRBV7-9|.|TRBJ1-2|.
TGTGCCAGCAGCTCTTGGACGGAGTCTAACTATGGCTACACCTTC
CASSSWTESNYGYTF
>TRBV7-2|TRBD1|TRBJ2-1|many
TGTGCCAGCAGCTTAGACAGGGGGGCCTACAATGAGCAGTTCTTC
CASSLDRGAYNEQFF
>TRBV9|TRBD1|TRBJ1-1|few
TGTGCCAGCAGCCCGCGAGTTGGCAGGGGGGGCACTGAAGCTTTCTTT
CASSPRVGRGGTEAFF
>TRBV5-1|TRBD1|TRBJ2-3|few
TGCGCCAGCAGCTTCCGGGACAGAAGCACAGATACGCAGTATTTT
CASSFRDRSTDTQYF
>TRBV5-4|TRBD1|TRBJ1-3|.
TGTGCCAGCAGCTTGGGTACAGGGGTTTCGGAAAACACCATATATTTT
CASSLGTGVSENTIYF
>TRBV7-8|TRBD2|TRBJ2-1|.
TGTGCCAGCAGCCAAGGACTAGCGGGGGTGTACAATGTGCAGTTCTTC
CASSQGLAGVYNVQFF
>TRBV2|.|TRBJ1-3|many
TGTGCCAGCGATTCCCCTCGCTCTGGAAACACCATATATTTT
CASDSPRSGNTIYF
>TRBV7-9|.|TRBJ1-1|few
TGTGCCAGCAGCTTAGGACAGCTTGAAGCTTTCTTT
CASSLGQLEAFF
>TRBV20-1|.|TRBJ2-5|.
TGCAGTGCTAGAGATAGATACTCCCCTCGGGAGACCCAGTACTTC
CSARDRYSPRETQYF
>TRBV19|.|TRBJ1-5|.
TGTGCCAGTAGTATAGCCCCCGCAGGGATGGGTTTCCAGCCCCAGCATTTT
CASSIAPAGMGFQPQHF
>TRBV11-2|TRBD2|TRBJ2-3|many
TGTGCCAGCAGCTTATCTAGCGGGGTAGGAGATACGCAGTATTTT
CASSLSSGVGDTQYF
>TRBV18|TRBD1|TRBJ2-6|.
TGTGCCAGCTCATCGGGACAGCCTTTCAGTAACGGGGCCAACGTCCTGACTTTC
CASSSGQPFSNGANVLTF
>TRBV20-1|.|TRBJ1-1|few
TGCAGTGCTAGGAGTCCCAAGAACACTGAAGCTTTCTTT
CSARSPKNTEAFF
>TRBV7-9|.|TRBJ1-2|many
TGTGCCAGCAGCTTTCCGGGGGATGGCTACACCTTC
CASSFPGDGYTF
>TRBV10-3|.|TRBJ2-5|many
TGTGCCATCAGTGAGTGGCAGAATCAAGAGACCCAGTACTTC
CAISEWQNQETQYF
>TRBV2|.|TRBJ1-3|few
TGTGCCAGCAGGGCCTACAACACCATATATTTT
CASRAYNTIYF
>TRBV2|TRBD2|TRBJ2-2|few
TGTGCCAGCAGGCTGACTAGCGGTATAGCGAACACCGGGGAGCTGTTTTTT
CASRLTSGIANTGELFF
>TRBV12-3/TRBV12-4|.|TRBJ2-3|.
TGTGCCAGCAGTTCCCCCTTCTCGACAGACGGTACGCAGTATTTT
CASSSPFSTDGTQYF